This TCR beta chain derives from a study of T-cell memory formation after mild COVID-19. General observations from the study: Pre-infection memory showed some responding clones, and this suggested that cross-reactive memory joined.

The CDR3 has 16 residues. V gave up 8 bases and J gave up 6 bases; unmatched junction bases: 16. CDR1 is MGHRA, CDR2 YSYEKL, per germline. MiXCR, run by TCRdb on the 5' RACE reads, gives a single entry per CDR3 protein. This sample yields approximately 300,000 distinct CDR3 sequences, of which less than 9.5% are seen a single time; approximately 23% belongs to the top ten. To note about this clonotype: What it recognizes is unknown.

This rearrangement joins TRBV4-1 to TRBJ1-2; 9 nucleotides match TRBD1. This clonotype was obtained from a man between 18 and 29 years old who had mild COVID-19 (a few samples of this study predate the infection). Cell type and time point are not known. The sample taken for sequencing was PBMCs or a T cell subset sorted from them (not recorded which). This CDR3 is CASEPFSTGGGNGYTF. The CDR3 region has the DNA TGCGCCAGCGAGCCTTTTTCGACAGGGGGAGGCAATGGCTACACCTTC.